This TCR beta chain appears in the sequencing data of a study of T cells after yellow fever vaccination. Study outcomes and limitations: Contaminants from the bulk population, in the form of abundant clonotypes, could be found in FACS-sorted repertoires.

The CDR3 has 16 amino acids. V shed 5 bases and J shed 4 bases, with 21 bases lying between them. Germline V gene data show CDR1 as GTSNPN and CDR2 as SVGIG (reference sequence). MiXCR, applied by TCRdb to the 5' RACE reads, yields one record per CDR3 protein. The sample lists about 360,000 distinct CDR3 sequences, over 5% occurring once. This clonotype was seen only a few times. Its antigen is as yet unknown. The receptor was derived from a man aged 25 to 45 who received the YFV17D yellow fever vaccine. V and J are TRBV30 and TRBJ1-5; D might be TRBD1 (5 bases). The sequences come from PBMCs, collected 5 days after the yellow fever booster vaccination. The CDR3 protein is CAWRPSGLVPNQPQHF. CDR3 DNA: TGTGCCTGGCGGCCCTCGGGACTGGTCCCGAATCAGCCCCAGCATTTT.